This T cell receptor beta chain was captured by sequencing in a study of blood T cells in healthy people across ages (dated by TCRdb to 2015 to 2017). Regarding the study in general: In model experiments, roughly one uniquely barcoded TCR beta cDNA molecule per two T cells was captured by template switching. Two additional independent replicas of 1 million unique cDNA reads from the same blood draw were analyzed for two donors (one aged 18 to 29 and one aged 80 or older). The study measured age-related changes in TCR beta repertoire diversity using deep sequencing normalized with unique cDNA molecular identifiers. Four age groups were formed from the donors: young (average approximately 17 years), middle-aged (approximately 41), aged (about 62) and long-lived (more than 75). To avoid experimental bias, donors of different ages were distributed randomly across sequencing lanes. Overall study outcomes, separate from this receptor: Estimates of total diversity based on one million sequenced T cells were regarded as lower bounds and as underestimates. Donor CMV infection status was unknown, potentially confounding age-related changes in expanded clonotypes. As age increased, observed TCR beta diversity per million T cells dropped in a roughly linear way, and a significant reduction was already evident by age around 41. The percentage of naive T cells measured by flow cytometry correlated strongly with observed TCR beta diversity. The long-lived group showed more naive CD4+ T cells, fewer expanded clones and increased TCR diversity than the aged group, suggesting age selection. Conclusive comparison of naive and antigen-experienced compartments was prevented by the profiling of bulk unsorted PBMCs.

The approximately 40 donors, aged about 6 to 100 years, were systemically healthy Caucasian individuals from Russia. About 10 milliliters of peripheral blood were collected from each donor into EDTA-treated Vacutainer tubes. Ficoll-Paque density-gradient centrifugation was used to isolate PBMCs, with at least 6.5 million per sample. Total RNA, at least 5 micrograms per sample, was extracted from PBMCs with Trizol reagent. For every donor, an aliquot of PBMCs went through flow cytometry to measure the percentages of naive CD45RAhigh/CD27high T cells. As regards this clonotype: The antigen it recognizes is unknown. There are no base qualities to consult, and no much larger clone falls within one base.

Taken from cysteine to phenylalanine, the CDR3 has 16 residues. Only the CDR3 portion is preserved as DNA: 48 bases, with reading frame beginning at the first base. The germline V end is reduced by 6 bases and the J end by 5 bases; junction bases left unmatched: 12. From the germline V gene (reference sequence), CDR1 is DFQATT and CDR2 is SNEGSKA. Libraries came from 5' RACE. Sequencing was carried out with an Illumina HiSeq 2500. The second PCR ran for about 6 to 12 cycles and used a J-beta primer mix along with a sample-barcoded 5' primer. A template-switch 5' adaptor carrying 12 random nucleotides introduced a unique molecular identifier onto each TCR beta cDNA molecule. At least 2.5 million CDR3-containing paired-end reads were obtained from each sample. First-strand cDNA was synthesized from all RNA with the Mint cDNA synthesis kit, primed by a TRBC-specific oligonucleotide. After uracil-DNA glycosylase treatment, a first 18-cycle PCR used universal primers M1SS and BC2_uni_R on all cDNA. The study's processing was this. For normalization, 1 million high-quality reads were randomly selected from each sample, with every read carrying a distinct molecular identifier. Instead of being binned into consensus sequences, reads with shared molecular identifiers were discarded. CDR3 identification, clonotype clustering and error correction used MiTCR with a Q25 quality threshold and the strictest error-elimination algorithm. A nonparametric unseen species model using Euler transformation provided a lower-bound estimate of total TCR beta diversity. TCRdb reprocessing: public reads trimmed at Q25 with fastp, clones called with MiXCR, in-frame beta chains kept. CDR3 protein sequences are deduplicated, and each keeps its most common genes and DNA. The V and J calls follow TCRdb's processing rather than the paper's. The sample table holds around 900,000 distinct CDR3 sequences, of which around 54% were seen once. The ten largest clones represent roughly a fifth of the sample.

The chain uses TRBV20-1 and TRBJ2-1, and 11 junctional nucleotides match TRBD1. The source of this sequence is a woman aged 55-75 years in good health. Sample: blood. The DNA reads as follows: TGCAGTGCAAGGCGCGCAGGACAGGGGGCTCACAATGAGCAGTTCTTC. Protein translation: CSARRAGQGAHNEQFF.